The source of this TCR beta chain is a study of post-analysis software for immune sequencing data. Regarding the study as a whole: About five TRBV segments occurring more often in patients than controls included TRBV5-6, TRBV5-1 and TRBV20-1.

Germline V gives CDR1 SGHDN, CDR2 FVKESK. V dropped 3 bases and J dropped 4 bases, with 9 bases sitting between them. The CDR3 loop spans 13 amino acids. cDNA libraries of TCR beta carried unique molecular identifiers. TCRdb reanalysed the PCR reads using MiXCR and keeps one entry per CDR3 protein. The sample contains roughly 540,000 distinct CDR3 sequences, 30% to 40% of which appear only once. This clonotype was counted only a few times. Its antigen remains unidentified. Sequenced sample: blood. V is TRBV14 and J is TRBJ1-1, with D unresolved. The clonotype comes from a girl aged 2-17 years with multiple sclerosis. CDR3 sequence reads: CASSQPVGTEAFF. In DNA form, the CDR3 reads TGTGCCAGCAGCCAGCCGGTGGGCACTGAAGCTTTCTTT.